This entry lists 7 T cell receptor beta chains sequenced from one sample in a study of T cell changes during pregnancy in multiple sclerosis. Produced via immunoSEQ multiplex PCR; TCRdb's table is partial and in-frame only. In the table there are about 44,000 clones, just under 95% of which are singletons. The input for sequencing was CD4+ T cells from peripheral blood mononuclear cells, taken in the first trimester of pregnancy. All receptors come from a female donor with multiple sclerosis, enrolled in a pregnancy study.

The chain uses TRBV7-6 and TRBJ2-3; 9 bases match TRBD2. Losses at the gene ends were 1 base for V and 10 bases for J; bases not matched to a gene: 12. CDR1 is SGHVS and CDR2 is FNYEAQ in the germline V gene. This CDR3 is built from 16 residues. CDR3 region: CASSLGSAGGPSAQYF. The CDR3 region has the DNA TGTGCCAGCAGCTTAGGGTCGGCGGGAGGGCCCAGCGCGCAGTATTTT.

In nucleotides, the CDR3 is TGTGCCAGCAGTTCGGGGGGGCTAGGGGAAAAACTGTTTTTT. It translates to CASSSGGLGEKLFF. The chain uses TRBV28 and TRBJ1-4; D perhaps matches TRBD1 (6 bases). Germline V gene sequence: CDR1 MDHEN, CDR2 SYDVKM. This CDR3 contains 14 residues. Trimming took 4 bases from V and 8 from J, leaving 14 bases between them.

The rearrangement uses TRBV14 and TRBJ2-5; possible D gene TRBD1, 5 bases. CDR1 is SGHDN and CDR2 is FVKESK in the germline V gene. This CDR3 comprises 15 residues. Trimming took off 4 bases at V and 4 bases at J, with 16 bases between the two ends. The CDR3 protein is CASSPYQGYGETQYF. CDR3 nucleotide sequence: TGTGCCAGCAGCCCATATCAGGGATACGGAGAGACCCAGTACTTC. The full variable domain, with the rest looked up from reference TRBV14 and TRBJ2-5, is EAGVTQFPSHSVIEKGQTVTLRCDPISGHDNLYWYRRVMGKEIKFLLHFVKESKQDESGMPNNRFLAERTGGTYSTLKVQPAELEDSGVYFCASSPYQGYGETQYFGPGTRLLVL.

The chain couples TRBV5-1 to TRBJ2-7; 8 bases align to TRBD2. The CDR3 length is 16 residues. J lost 0 bases, V lost 5 bases, and 10 bases had no gene match. The germline gives CDR1 SGHRS, CDR2 YFSETQ. The chain's CDR3 is CASRRTSGGSSYEQYF. In DNA, the CDR3 is TGCGCCAGCAGGCGTACTAGCGGAGGGAGCTCCTACGAGCAGTACTTC.

The chain has TRBV5-4 and TRBJ2-2; no clear D gene. Germline V lookup: CDR1 SGHNT, CDR2 YYREEE (reference sequence). This CDR3 has 17 residues. V dropped 4 bases and J dropped 1 base, with 17 bases sitting between them. The CDR3 region has the DNA TGTGCCAGCAGCCCCCCTGGGTGGGCGCAGAACACCGGGGAGCTGTTTTTT. Translating gives CASSPPGWAQNTGELFF.

The chain links TRBV7-9 to TRBJ2-3; 8 nucleotides match TRBD2. The CDR3 extends over 19 amino acids. Trimming took 5 bases from V and 1 from J; bases not matched to a gene: 17. CDR1 is SEHNR and CDR2 is FQNEAQ in the germline V gene (reference sequence). The CDR3 DNA reads as TGTGCCAGCAGCCTTAACCTGGCTGGACTAGCCAGCCGCACAGATACGCAGTATTTT. Its protein product is CASSLNLAGLASRTDTQYF. The full variable domain, rest sourced from reference TRBV7-9 and TRBJ2-3, is DTGVSQNPRHKITKRGQNVTFRCDPISEHNRLYWYRQTLGQGPEFLTYFQNEAQLEKSRLLSDRFSAERPKGSFSTLEIQRTEQGDSAMYLCASSLNLAGLASRTDTQYFGPGTRLTVL.

This sequence joins TRBV19 and TRBJ2-7; 11 nucleotides line up with TRBD2. The CDR3 has 15 residues. Germline V lookup: CDR1 LNHDA, CDR2 SQIVND (reference sequence). V dropped 1 base and J dropped 2; count of bases not matched to a gene: 1. The CDR3 nucleotides read TGTGCCAGTAGTATAGGACTAGCGGGAACCTACGAGCAGTACTTC. The encoded protein is CASSIGLAGTYEQYF.